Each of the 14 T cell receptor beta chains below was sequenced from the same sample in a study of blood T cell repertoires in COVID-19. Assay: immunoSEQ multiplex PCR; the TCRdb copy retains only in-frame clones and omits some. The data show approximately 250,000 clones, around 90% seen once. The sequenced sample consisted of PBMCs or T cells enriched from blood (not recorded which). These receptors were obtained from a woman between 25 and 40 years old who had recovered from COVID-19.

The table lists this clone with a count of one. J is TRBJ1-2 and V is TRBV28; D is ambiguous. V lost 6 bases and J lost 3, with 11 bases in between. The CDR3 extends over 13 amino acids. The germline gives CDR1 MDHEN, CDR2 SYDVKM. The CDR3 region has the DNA TGTGCCAGCAGCCCGGGTGGAGACTATGGCTACACCTTC. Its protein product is CASSPGGDYGYTF.

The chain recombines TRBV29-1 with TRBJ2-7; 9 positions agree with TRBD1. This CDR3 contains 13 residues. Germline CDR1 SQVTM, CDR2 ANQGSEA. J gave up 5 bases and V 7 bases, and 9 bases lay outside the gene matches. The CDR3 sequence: CSATGGGWNEQYF. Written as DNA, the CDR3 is TGCAGCGCGACAGGGGGAGGGTGGAACGAGCAGTACTTC.

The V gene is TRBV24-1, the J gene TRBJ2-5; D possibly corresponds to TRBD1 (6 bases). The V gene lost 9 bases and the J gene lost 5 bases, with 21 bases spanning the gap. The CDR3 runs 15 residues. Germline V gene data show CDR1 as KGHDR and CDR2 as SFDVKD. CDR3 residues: CATPVVPGGRETQYF. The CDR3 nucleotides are TGTGCCACCCCGGTTGTTCCTGGGGGCCGGGAGACCCAGTACTTC.

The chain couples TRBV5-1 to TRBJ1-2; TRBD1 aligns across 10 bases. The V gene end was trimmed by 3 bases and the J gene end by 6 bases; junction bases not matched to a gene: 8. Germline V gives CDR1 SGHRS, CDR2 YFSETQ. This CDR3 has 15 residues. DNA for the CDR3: TGCGCCAGCAGCTATTTGAGGACAGGGGGTAATGGCTACACCTTC. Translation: CASSYLRTGGNGYTF.

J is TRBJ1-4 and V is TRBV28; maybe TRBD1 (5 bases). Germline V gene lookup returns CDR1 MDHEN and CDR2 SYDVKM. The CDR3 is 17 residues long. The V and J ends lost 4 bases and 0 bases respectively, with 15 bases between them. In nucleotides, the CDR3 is TGTGCCAGCAGTTCCCTTTTTGAGACAGCAACTAATGAAAAACTGTTTTTT. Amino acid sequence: CASSSLFETATNEKLFF.

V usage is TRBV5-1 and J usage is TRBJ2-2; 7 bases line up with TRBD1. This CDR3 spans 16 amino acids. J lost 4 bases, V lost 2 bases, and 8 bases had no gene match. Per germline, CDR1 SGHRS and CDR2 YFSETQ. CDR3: CASSLYRGGGTGELFF. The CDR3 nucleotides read TGCGCCAGCAGCTTATACAGGGGTGGCGGCACCGGGGAGCTGTTTTTT.

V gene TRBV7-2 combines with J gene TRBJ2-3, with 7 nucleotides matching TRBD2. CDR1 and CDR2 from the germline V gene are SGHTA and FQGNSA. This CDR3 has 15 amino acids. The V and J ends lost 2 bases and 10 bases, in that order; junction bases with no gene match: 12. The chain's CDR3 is CASSLSPWEGSAQYF. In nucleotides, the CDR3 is TGTGCCAGCAGCTTATCCCCATGGGAGGGCTCGGCGCAGTATTTT.

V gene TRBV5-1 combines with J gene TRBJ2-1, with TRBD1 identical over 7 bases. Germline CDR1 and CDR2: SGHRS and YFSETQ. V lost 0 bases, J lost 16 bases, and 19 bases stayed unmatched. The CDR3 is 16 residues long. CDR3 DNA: TGCGCCAGCAGCTTGGATCCCGGGACAGCTAGACCGGAACGTTTCTTC. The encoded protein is CASSLDPGTARPERFF.

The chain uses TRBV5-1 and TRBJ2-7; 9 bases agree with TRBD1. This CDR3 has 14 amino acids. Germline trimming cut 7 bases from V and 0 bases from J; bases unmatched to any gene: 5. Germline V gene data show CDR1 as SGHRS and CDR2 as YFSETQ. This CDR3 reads CASAGTGSSYEQYF. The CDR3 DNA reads TGCGCCAGCGCCGGGACAGGGAGCTCCTACGAGCAGTACTTC.

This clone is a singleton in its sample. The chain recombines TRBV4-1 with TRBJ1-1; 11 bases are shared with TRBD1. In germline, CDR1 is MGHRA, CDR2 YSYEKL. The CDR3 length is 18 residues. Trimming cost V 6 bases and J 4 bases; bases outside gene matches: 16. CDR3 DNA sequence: TGCGCCAGCAGTTACAAACCGGGACAGGGGGTTTCGAGCACTGAAGCTTTCTTT. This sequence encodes CASSYKPGQGVSSTEAFF.

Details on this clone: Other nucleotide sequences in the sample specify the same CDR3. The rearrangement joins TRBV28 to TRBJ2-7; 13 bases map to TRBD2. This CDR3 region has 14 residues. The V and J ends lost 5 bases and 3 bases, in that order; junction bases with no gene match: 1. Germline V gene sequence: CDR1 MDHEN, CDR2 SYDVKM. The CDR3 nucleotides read TGTGCCAGCAGTCGACTAGCGGGGGGCTACGAGCAGTACTTC. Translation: CASSRLAGGYEQYF.

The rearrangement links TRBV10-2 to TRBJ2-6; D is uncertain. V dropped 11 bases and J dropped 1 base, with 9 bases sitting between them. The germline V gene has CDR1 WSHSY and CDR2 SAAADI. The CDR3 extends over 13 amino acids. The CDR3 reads CAGFPSGANVLTF. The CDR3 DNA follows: TGCGCCGGCTTCCCTTCTGGGGCCAACGTCCTGACTTTC.

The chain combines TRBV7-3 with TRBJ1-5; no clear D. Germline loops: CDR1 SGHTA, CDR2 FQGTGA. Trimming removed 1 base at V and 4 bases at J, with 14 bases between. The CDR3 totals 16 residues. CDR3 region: CASSLMTRVGNQPQHF. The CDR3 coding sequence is TGTGCCAGCAGCTTAATGACTCGGGTTGGGAATCAGCCCCAGCATTTT.

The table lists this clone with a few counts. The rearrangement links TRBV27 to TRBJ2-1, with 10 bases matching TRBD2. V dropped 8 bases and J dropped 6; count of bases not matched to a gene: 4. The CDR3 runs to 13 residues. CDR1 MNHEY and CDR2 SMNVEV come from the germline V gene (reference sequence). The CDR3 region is CASLAGVGNEQFF. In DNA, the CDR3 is TGTGCCAGCCTAGCGGGAGTTGGCAATGAGCAGTTCTTC.